This TCR beta chain was documented in a study of Ad26.COV2.S vaccination and SARS-CoV-2 variants. Study at large: The COV1001 Ad26.COV2.S trial arm included the donor.

CDR1 is MNHNY and CDR2 is SVGAGI in the germline V gene (reference sequence). The germline V and J ends were trimmed by 6 bases and 2 bases, with 14 bases remaining between them. The CDR3 totals 15 residues. Some clones are missing from TCRdb's copy, which holds only in-frame ones; the method was immunoSEQ multiplex PCR. Among 350,000 to 450,000 clones listed, 83% were seen once. Documented treatment: roughly 20 received Ad26.COV2.S at low or high dose, single or two shots; roughly 5 received placebo; per-sample allocation not given. Day 63 after the first vaccine or placebo injection was the time point for sampling. An Ad26 vector carrying the Wuhan-strain SARS-CoV-2 spike served as the vaccine.

The chain uses TRBV6-6 and TRBJ1-5; possibly TRBD1 for D (5 bases). The receptor's source is a person between 18 and 65 years old who received the Ad26.COV2.S COVID-19 vaccine or a placebo. The input for sequencing was peripheral blood, taken in a trial of Ad26.COV2.S vaccine versus placebo. The CDR3 nucleotides are TGTGCCAGCAGGGACAATGAGTGGGGCAATCAGCCCCAGCATTTT. This sequence encodes CASRDNEWGNQPQHF.